The next 15 T cell receptor beta chains were all read from a single sample in a study of human T cells and chemical hapten exposure. Stated time point: patch test 2, 6 weeks after DPC sensitization. Treatment denoted: therapeutic diphenylcyclopropenone sensitization with weekly scalp DPC. TCRdb used MiXCR to reprocess the RACE reads, holding one entry per CDR3 protein. The table lists about 82,000 distinct CDR3 sequences, 6.6% of them singletons. The sequencing used whole blood, collected in connection with sensitization to the hapten diphenylcyclopropenone (DPC). These receptors came from a young woman with alopecia areata. Some clones in this sample may be carry-over from other donors' samples.

This clonotype has at least ten counts. The J gene is TRBJ2-3, the V gene TRBV5-1, with 11 bases matching TRBD2. With 3 bases clipped from V and 3 bases from J, the junction kept 12 bases outside the gene matches. Germline V gene sequence: CDR1 SGHRS, CDR2 YFSETQ. The CDR3 runs 18 residues. The CDR3 spells CASSWGNLAGGETDTQYF. CDR3 sequence (DNA): TGCGCCAGCAGCTGGGGTAACCTAGCGGGGGGCGAGACAGATACGCAGTATTTT. The whole variable domain, filled in from reference TRBV5-1 and TRBJ2-3, reads KAGVTQTPRYLIKTRGQQVTLSCSPISGHRSVSWYQQTPGQGLQFLFEYFSETQRNKGNFPGRFSGRQFSNSRSEMNVSTLELGDSALYLCASSWGNLAGGETDTQYFGPGTRLTVL.

The rearrangement links TRBV10-3 to TRBJ1-2; 9 nucleotides align to TRBD1. This CDR3 region has 17 residues. The J segment lost 0 bases and the V segment lost 5 bases, leaving 10 bases of the junction unmatched. From germline, CDR1 is ENHRY and CDR2 SYGVKD. The CDR3 loop reads CAISLRQGGEANYGYTF. As DNA, the CDR3 is TGTGCCATCAGTTTGAGACAGGGGGGTGAAGCTAACTATGGCTACACCTTC.

This clonotype was seen repeatedly, ten times or more. The chain joins TRBV2 to TRBJ1-2; no definite D call. CDR1 and CDR2 (germline): SNHLY, FYNNEI. Trimming pared 0 bases from V and 8 bases from J, leaving 16 bases between. The CDR3 consists of 15 residues. The CDR3 is CASSEAVQILSGYTF. The CDR3, as DNA: TGTGCCAGCAGTGAAGCGGTACAGATCTTGTCCGGCTACACCTTC.

This clonotype was detected many times. The chain links TRBV4-1 to TRBJ2-2; either TRBD1 or TRBD2 may fit D (5 bases each). Germline V gene sequence: CDR1 MGHRA, CDR2 YSYEKL. The CDR3 is made up of 17 amino acids. V shed 1 base and J shed 1 base, with 13 bases lying between them. The CDR3 DNA reads TGCGCCAGCAGCCAAGGTGTCAGGGAGTGGAACACCGGGGAGCTGTTTTTT. Encoded protein: CASSQGVREWNTGELFF.

The table lists this clonotype with many counts. The chain recombines TRBV2 with TRBJ2-2; 9 positions agree with TRBD1. In germline, CDR1 is SNHLY, CDR2 FYNNEI. V shed 7 bases, J shed 6 bases, and the junction held 9 bases outside the gene matches. There are 15 residues in the CDR3. This CDR3 reads CASKGQGRSPGELFF. The CDR3 DNA reads TGTGCCAGCAAAGGACAGGGGAGATCTCCCGGGGAGCTGTTTTTT.

The table lists this clonotype with a few counts. The chain is built from TRBV12-3 or TRBV12-4 and TRBJ1-2; D perhaps matches TRBD1 (6 bases). Trimming took 4 bases from V and 4 from J, leaving 13 bases between them. CDR3 length: 14 amino acids. CDR3 residues: CASSYAGQSYGYTF. The CDR3 region has the DNA TGTGCCAGCAGTTACGCCGGACAGTCCTATGGCTACACCTTC.

The rearrangement uses TRBV3-1 and TRBJ1-5; D unresolved. V lost 1 base, J lost 6 bases, and 4 bases lay in between. This CDR3 spans 12 amino acids. Looked up from germline, CDR1 is LGHDT and CDR2 is YNNKEL (reference sequence). CDR3 residues: CASSQGFQPQHF. DNA of the CDR3: TGTGCCAGCAGCCAAGGTTTTCAGCCCCAGCATTTT.

As DNA, the CDR3 is TGTGCCAGCAGCATGGCTAATGAAAAACTGTTTTTT. Its translation is CASSMANEKLFF. The V call is TRBV14, the J call TRBJ1-4; D not certain. Trimming stripped 5 bases from V and 3 bases from J, with 4 bases between. CDR3 length: 12 amino acids. Germline CDR1 is SGHDN and CDR2 is FVKESK.

V is TRBV6-6 and J is TRBJ2-7, with D perhaps assigned TRBD1 or TRBD2 (5 bases each). Germline CDR1 reads MNHNY; CDR2 reads SVGAGI (reference sequence). CDR3 length: 13 residues. The V end was cut by 2 bases, the J end by 2 bases, with 7 bases between. The CDR3: CASSYQGPYEQYF. Written as DNA, the CDR3 is TGTGCCAGCAGTTACCAGGGACCCTACGAGCAGTACTTC.

With respect to this clonotype: The junction and the germline gene differ at one end; a read error may be behind it. The CDR3 here is CAITSLQLSYGYNF. CDR3 nucleotides: TGTGCCATCACCTCTTTACAGCTCTCCTATGGCTACAACTTC. The rearrangement links TRBV10-3 to TRBJ1-2; unclear D gene. From germline, CDR1 is ENHRY and CDR2 SYGVKD. There are 14 residues in the CDR3.

This clonotype has ten or more counts. The rearrangement joins TRBV20-1 to TRBJ2-7; the match to TRBD1 covers 9 bases. The CDR3 runs to 15 residues. V shed 2 bases and J 4 bases; nucleotides not matched to a gene: 9. CDR1 is DFQATT, CDR2 SNEGSKA, per germline (reference sequence). CDR3: CSARTSRDRAYEQYF. CDR3 DNA sequence: TGCAGTGCTAGAACTAGCCGGGACAGGGCATACGAGCAGTACTTC.

This chain uses TRBV5-1 with TRBJ1-1; D unresolved. V was pared by 3 bases and J by 0 bases, with 9 bases between. CDR1 is SGHRS and CDR2 is YFSETQ in the germline V gene. The CDR3 totals 14 residues. CDR3 DNA: TGCGCCAGCAGCTACCCAGGCTTGAACACTGAAGCTTTCTTT. As protein: CASSYPGLNTEAFF.

This clonotype was counted at least ten times. The chain recombines TRBV7-9 with TRBJ2-3; 7 bases fit TRBD2. Germline V lookup: CDR1 SEHNR, CDR2 FQNEAQ (reference sequence). The J segment lost 3 bases and the V segment lost 1 base, leaving 10 bases of the junction unmatched. The CDR3 loop spans 17 amino acids. The CDR3 bases are TGTGCCAGCAGCTTAGGGGAACGGGGGGAGGTGACAGATACGCAGTATTTT. It specifies CASSLGERGEVTDTQYF. The variable domain in full, completed from reference TRBV7-9 and TRBJ2-3, reads DTGVSQNPRHKITKRGQNVTFRCDPISEHNRLYWYRQTLGQGPEFLTYFQNEAQLEKSRLLSDRFSAERPKGSFSTLEIQRTEQGDSAMYLCASSLGERGEVTDTQYFGPGTRLTVL.

V usage is TRBV7-8 and J usage is TRBJ2-4; no clear D gene. The CDR3 is 14 amino acids. V lost 3 bases to trimming and J lost 0 bases, with 6 bases between them. Germline assignment: CDR1 SGHVS and CDR2 FQNEAQ. The CDR3 spells CASSFSSAKNIQYF. The CDR3 DNA reads as TGTGCCAGCAGCTTCTCATCAGCCAAAAACATTCAGTACTTC.

The gene calls are TRBV7-6 and TRBJ2-4, with 7 bases lining up with TRBD2. The CDR3 contains 14 residues. V gave up 5 bases and J gave up 9 bases; unmatched junction bases: 10. CDR1 SGHVS and CDR2 FNYEAQ come from the germline V gene. The CDR3 region is CASSSGASNIIQYF. DNA of the CDR3: TGTGCCAGCAGCAGCGGGGCGTCTAATATCATTCAGTACTTC. Combining the CDR3 with reference TRBV7-6 and TRBJ2-4 gives the whole variable domain GAGVSQSPRYKVTKRGQDVALRCDPISGHVSLYWYRQALGQGPEFLTYFNYEAQQDKSGLPNDRFSAERPEGSISTLTIQRTEQRDSAMYRCASSSGASNIIQYFGAGTRLSVL.